These 19 T cell receptor beta chains were all obtained from the same sample, sequenced in a study of Ad26.COV2.S vaccination and SARS-CoV-2 variants. Sequencing used immunoSEQ multiplex PCR; TCRdb keeps in-frame clones, though not all of them. The sample has a few hundred thousand clones, around 82% seen once. This sample's treatment: around 19 received Ad26.COV2.S at low or high dose, single or two shots; five or six received placebo; per-sample allocation not given. After the first vaccine or placebo injection, samples were drawn on day 63. Sample: peripheral blood, taken in a trial of Ad26.COV2.S vaccine versus placebo. The receptor set was obtained from a person between 18 and 65 years old who received the Ad26.COV2.S COVID-19 vaccine or a placebo.

Here the CDR3 reads CASSPEGTPGNEQFF. The DNA of the CDR3 is TGTGCCAGCTCACCGGAGGGGACTCCGGGCAATGAGCAGTTCTTC. V gene TRBV18 combines with J gene TRBJ2-1, with TRBD2 as a possible D gene (6 bases). The ends were cut back, 3 bases at V and 6 bases at J, with 15 bases in the middle. Germline-derived CDR1 and CDR2 are KGHSH and LQKENI. The CDR3 is 15 residues long.

The rearrangement joins TRBV5-1 to TRBJ2-3; 7 bases agree with TRBD2. Trimming removed 7 bases from V and 1 base from J; junction bases left unmatched: 9. This CDR3 region has 15 residues. Germline CDR1 reads SGHRS; CDR2 reads YFSETQ. The CDR3 nucleotides read TGCGCCAGCTCGCAGAGCGGGGCAGGCACAGATACGCAGTATTTT. Translating it yields CASSQSGAGTDTQYF.

This sequence joins TRBV29-1 and TRBJ2-5; 7 positions match TRBD2. This CDR3 comprises 12 residues. Losses at the gene ends were 5 bases for V and 5 bases for J; bases not matched to a gene: 5. The germline V gene encodes CDR1 SQVTM and CDR2 ANQGSEA. The CDR3 reads CSVRGEVETQYF. The DNA for the CDR3 is TGCAGCGTTCGGGGGGAGGTGGAGACCCAGTACTTC.

The chain carries TRBV7-3 and TRBJ1-1, with D unresolved. Germline CDR1 is SGHTA and CDR2 is FQGTGA. Trimming cost V 2 bases and J 6 bases, with 19 bases left between them. The CDR3 consists of 16 residues. The CDR3 region has the DNA TGTGCCAGCAGCTTATCCCCGGCGGTTGGGTTTGCTGAAGCTTTCTTT. Translation: CASSLSPAVGFAEAFF.

V usage is TRBV29-1 and J usage is TRBJ1-2, with D unresolved. The length of the CDR3 is 11 residues. V lost 5 bases to trimming and J lost 4 bases, with 8 bases between them. Germline CDR1 is SQVTM and CDR2 is ANQGSEA. DNA of the CDR3: TGCAGCGTTCCCCCCCCCTATGGCTACACCTTC. Amino acid sequence: CSVPPPYGYTF.

V usage is TRBV5-1 and J usage is TRBJ1-4; tentatively, D is TRBD1 (6 bases). The CDR3 runs 16 residues. The germline V gene encodes CDR1 SGHRS and CDR2 YFSETQ. V lost 4 bases and J lost 0, with 13 bases in between. This CDR3 is CASSPRGHATNEKLFF. Here the CDR3 DNA reads TGCGCCAGCAGCCCCAGGGGCCACGCAACTAATGAAAAACTGTTTTTT. Based on the CDR3 plus reference TRBV5-1 and TRBJ1-4, the full variable domain is KAGVTQTPRYLIKTRGQQVTLSCSPISGHRSVSWYQQTPGQGLQFLFEYFSETQRNKGNFPGRFSGRQFSNSRSEMNVSTLELGDSALYLCASSPRGHATNEKLFFGSGTQLSVL.

The V call is TRBV18, the J call TRBJ2-7; 7 bases match TRBD2. V trimming: 0 bases; J trimming: 1 base; junction bases outside the gene matches: 0. Germline V gene lookup returns CDR1 KGHSH and CDR2 LQKENI. The CDR3 covers 14 residues. CDR3 DNA: TGTGCCAGCTCACCACCGGGGGGGTCCTACGAGCAGTACTTC. This translates into CASSPPGGSYEQYF.

V and J are TRBV6-6 and TRBJ2-5, with 12 bases matching TRBD2. CDR1 is MNHNY, CDR2 SVGAGI, per germline (reference sequence). The V and J ends lost 4 bases and 5 bases, in that order; junction bases with no gene match: 2. The CDR3 loop spans 14 amino acids. The CDR3: CASSSSGGGETQYF. In DNA form, the CDR3 reads TGTGCCAGCAGTTCTAGCGGGGGGGGTGAGACCCAGTACTTC.

This clone is a singleton in its sample. V is TRBV5-4 and J is TRBJ2-7, with a possible D match to TRBD1 (6 bases). V was cut by 9 bases and J by 2 bases, with 9 bases left in between. This CDR3 contains 11 residues. Germline CDR1 SGHNT, CDR2 YYREEE (reference sequence). The CDR3 DNA is TGTGCCATGAGGGGGACCTACGAGCAGTACTTC. It translates to CAMRGTYEQYF.

The chain carries TRBV6-2 or TRBV6-3 and TRBJ1-2; D not certain. The germline V and J ends were trimmed by 6 bases and 4 bases, with 15 bases remaining between them. Germline loops: CDR1 MNHEY, CDR2 SVGEGT. The CDR3 totals 14 residues. This chain's CDR3 is CASSSWGVLYGYTF. The CDR3 nucleotides read TGTGCCAGCAGCTCATGGGGAGTCCTCTATGGCTACACCTTC.

The chain links TRBV4-2 to TRBJ2-5; D gene uncertain. This CDR3 comprises 14 residues. Germline-derived CDR1 and CDR2 are LGHNA and YNFKEQ. Trimming took off 4 bases at V and 5 bases at J, with 14 bases between the two ends. DNA of the CDR3: TGTGCCAGCAGCCCTCCCAGGATCAGGGAGACCCAGTACTTC. Translation gives CASSPPRIRETQYF.

The genes are TRBV10-3 and TRBJ1-2; no reliable D call. CDR1 ENHRY and CDR2 SYGVKD come from the germline V gene. The CDR3 is 15 amino acids. V was clipped by 1 base and J by 0 bases, with 9 bases between them. CDR3 protein: CAISEYLDANYGYTF. In DNA, the CDR3 is TGTGCCATCAGTGAGTATCTGGACGCTAACTATGGCTACACCTTC.

There are a few counts of this clone. V gene TRBV5-1 combines with J gene TRBJ2-2; D unclear. In germline, CDR1 is SGHRS, CDR2 YFSETQ. Trimming took 0 bases from V and 2 from J, leaving 5 bases between them. The length of the CDR3 is 14 residues. Here the CDR3 reads CASSLGLNTGELFF. CDR3 bases: TGCGCCAGCAGCTTGGGATTAAACACCGGGGAGCTGTTTTTT.

This chain connects TRBV21-1 to TRBJ1-1; the table's D call, TRBD1, was not checked against the DNA. TRBV21-1 is a listed pseudogene. CDR3 length: 14 residues. The CDR3 bases are TGTGCCAGCCCCCCAAGCCCGGGACAGACTGAAGCTTTCTTT. Residues: CASPPSPGQTEAFF.

This sequence joins TRBV5-4 and TRBJ2-3, with D uncertain. Between the trimmed V and J ends, which lost 4 bases and 6 bases, there was a span of 6 bases. This CDR3 contains 11 residues. CDR1 is SGHNT and CDR2 is YYREEE in the germline V gene (reference sequence). The CDR3 region is CASSELDTQYF. DNA for the CDR3: TGTGCCAGCAGCGAGCTGGATACGCAGTATTTT.

In DNA form, the CDR3 reads TGTGCCAGCAGCCAAGATCCGCATGGCGGGGAATACAATGAGCAGTTCTTC. Encoded protein: CASSQDPHGGEYNEQFF. V usage is TRBV4-2 and J usage is TRBJ2-1; weak D call: TRBD2 (6 bases). Germline V gene lookup returns CDR1 LGHNA and CDR2 YNFKEQ. V was cut by 0 bases and J by 4 bases, with 16 bases left in between. This CDR3 has 17 residues.

CDR3 protein: CASSPLGGAEETQYF. CDR3 nucleotide sequence: TGTGCCAGCTCCCCCCTGGGGGGGGCGGAAGAGACCCAGTACTTC. J is TRBJ2-5 and V is TRBV18, with D tentatively TRBD2 (7 bases). Germline lookup yields CDR1 KGHSH and CDR2 LQKENI. Trimming removed 6 bases at V and 3 bases at J, with 17 bases between. The CDR3 is 15 amino acids. Drawing the rest from reference TRBV18 and TRBJ2-5, the complete variable domain is NAGVMQNPRHLVRRRGQEARLRCSPMKGHSHVYWYRQLPEEGLKFMVYLQKENIIDESGMPKERFSAEFPKEGPSILRIQQVVRGDSAAYFCASSPLGGAEETQYFGPGTRLLVL.

The V and J genes are TRBV9 and TRBJ2-5; the D is unclear. There are 13 residues in the CDR3. Germline V gene data show CDR1 as SGDLS and CDR2 as YYNGEE. The V end lost 2 bases, the J end lost 2 bases, and 7 bases lay between the germline ends. CDR3 sequence reads: CASSVTRQETQYF. CDR3 DNA sequence: TGTGCCAGCAGCGTCACAAGGCAAGAGACCCAGTACTTC.

In DNA, the CDR3 is TGTGCCAGCAGCCCCCAACTTGGAATTCTCGATACGCAGTATTTT. Translated: CASSPQLGILDTQYF. The chain joins TRBV7-3 to TRBJ2-3, with D unresolved. This CDR3 region has 15 residues. Germline assignment: CDR1 SGHTA and CDR2 FQGTGA. V was pared by 5 bases and J by 6 bases, with 18 bases between.